These 27 T cell receptor beta chains share one sample of origin, sequenced in a study of blood T cells in healthy people across ages. With a J-beta primer mix and a sample-barcoded 5' primer, a second PCR ran about 6 to 11 cycles. MiXCR, run by TCRdb on the 5' RACE reads, gives a single entry per CDR3 protein. The sample contains 730,000 or so distinct CDR3 sequences, roughly two fifths of which appear only once. Input material: blood. The receptors derive from an elderly man in good health.

V usage is TRBV3-1 and J usage is TRBJ1-4; no firm D call. Trimming stripped 0 bases from V and 8 bases from J, with 16 bases between. The CDR3 runs to 16 residues. Germline V gene sequence: CDR1 LGHDT, CDR2 YNNKEL (reference sequence). CDR3 protein: CASSQDPVLGGEKLFF. Written as DNA, the CDR3 is TGTGCCAGCAGCCAAGATCCCGTTTTGGGAGGGGAAAAACTGTTTTTT.

The chain joins TRBV28 to TRBJ1-5, with D maybe TRBD1 (6 bases). This CDR3 has 16 amino acids. Per germline, CDR1 MDHEN and CDR2 SYDVKM. The ends were cut back, 5 bases at V and 1 base at J, with 15 bases in the middle. The CDR3 protein is CASSPGGRDSNQPQHF. CDR3 nucleotide sequence: TGTGCCAGCAGTCCGGGGGGCAGGGACAGCAATCAGCCCCAGCATTTT. The variable domain in full, with the rest retrieved from reference TRBV28 and TRBJ1-5, is DVKVTQSSRYLVKRTGEKVFLECVQDMDHENMFWYRQDPGLGLRLIYFSYDVKMKEKGDIPEGYSVSREKKERFSLILESASTNQTSMYLCASSPGGRDSNQPQHFGDGTRLSIL.

This clonotype has more than one count but fewer than ten. The rearrangement uses TRBV20-1 and TRBJ1-5; 8 bases map to TRBD1. J gave up 3 bases and V 4 bases, and 5 bases lay outside the gene matches. The germline V gene has CDR1 DFQATT and CDR2 SNEGSKA (reference sequence). This CDR3 is 14 amino acids long. DNA of the CDR3: TGCAGTGCTAAGGACAGGGTTAACAATCAGCCCCAGCATTTT. The encoded protein is CSAKDRVNNQPQHF.

The V and J genes are TRBV20-1 and TRBJ1-2, with D possibly TRBD1 on 6 matching bases. In germline, CDR1 is DFQATT, CDR2 SNEGSKA (reference sequence). The ends were cut back, 2 bases at V and 4 bases at J, with 23 bases in the middle. This CDR3 has 17 residues. The CDR3 sequence: CSARSTGMRGLSYGYTF. DNA for the CDR3: TGCAGTGCTAGATCAACAGGGATGAGGGGTCTTAGCTATGGCTACACCTTC.

The chain uses TRBV27 and TRBJ2-7; no reliable D call. Trimming left V 8 bases short and J 2 bases short, with 22 bases between. CDR3 length: 16 amino acids. Per germline, CDR1 MNHEY and CDR2 SMNVEV (reference sequence). CDR3 nucleotide sequence: TGTGCCAGCCGCCTCCTCGCAGGCAGCCCAGCCTACGAGCAGTACTTC. It specifies CASRLLAGSPAYEQYF.

As regards this clonotype: One junction end disagrees with the germline gene, perhaps due to a read error. The CDR3 bases are TGCGCCAGCAGCCAAGATCTCCAGCCAAGCTCCTACAATGAGCGGTTCTTC. Translating it yields CASSQDLQPSSYNERFF. The V call is TRBV4-3, the J call TRBJ2-1; D gene unclear. Germline V lookup: CDR1 LGHNA, CDR2 YSLEER. This CDR3 has 17 residues.

The chain employs TRBV20-1 and TRBJ2-4; D is uncertain. The better agreement between TRBJ2-7 and the DNA end casts doubt on the J call. The germline V gene encodes CDR1 DFQATT and CDR2 SNEGSKA (reference sequence). This CDR3 contains 13 residues. CDR3 region: CSAKISGAYEQYF. CDR3 DNA: TGCAGTGCTAAGATAAGTGGAGCTTACGAGCAGTACTTC.

This clonotype turned up a few times. The V call is TRBV28, the J call TRBJ2-1; 10 positions match TRBD2. The germline V gene has CDR1 MDHEN and CDR2 SYDVKM. V lost 5 bases to trimming and J lost 9 bases; unmatched junction nucleotides: 10. This CDR3 comprises 15 residues. CDR3 loop: CASSPRLAGVFEQFF. The DNA of the CDR3 is TGTGCCAGCAGTCCTCGACTAGCGGGTGTTTTTGAGCAGTTCTTC.

This clonotype was counted between two and nine times. The chain has TRBV20-1 and TRBJ2-3; unclear D gene. Trimming took 0 bases from V and 2 from J, leaving 18 bases between them. Germline assignment: CDR1 DFQATT and CDR2 SNEGSKA (reference sequence). This CDR3 spans 17 amino acids. The CDR3 region has the DNA TGCAGTGCTAGAGATGGGTCCACGGTCCTCACCACAGATACGCAGTATTTT. Amino acid sequence: CSARDGSTVLTTDTQYF.

The chain is built from TRBV9 and TRBJ2-3; the D is unclear. V lost 0 bases, J lost 2 bases, and 10 bases lay in between. The CDR3 runs to 15 residues. Germline V gene data show CDR1 as SGDLS and CDR2 as YYNGEE. For the CDR3, the DNA is TGTGCCAGCAGCGTAGACAAAGGGCCCACAGATACGCAGTATTTT. Its translation is CASSVDKGPTDTQYF.

A note on this clonotype: This may come from a read error, since a much larger clone is one base off. The rearrangement joins TRBV4-3 to TRBJ1-1, with 7 positions matching TRBD1. The CDR3 loop spans 14 amino acids. V lost 0 bases and J lost 7; bases outside the gene matches: 5. Germline V gives CDR1 LGHNA, CDR2 YSLEER. This CDR3 is CASSQDRGDSEAFF. The CDR3 DNA sequence: TGCGCCAGCAGCCAAGATCGGGGGGACAGTGAAGCTTTCTTT.

This sequence joins TRBV11-3 and TRBJ2-3; no definite D call. Deletions cut 1 base from V and 0 bases from J, with 11 bases between. CDR3 length: 16 amino acids. Germline V gives CDR1 SGHNT, CDR2 YENEEA. CDR3 DNA: TGTGCCAGCAGCTTAGGGGCCGATAGTAGCACAGATACGCAGTATTTT. Translation gives CASSLGADSSTDTQYF.

A few counts support this clonotype. The chain uses TRBV20-1 and TRBJ2-1; TRBD2 aligns across 14 bases. Germline V lookup: CDR1 DFQATT, CDR2 SNEGSKA (reference sequence). Germline trimming cut 5 bases from V and 9 bases from J; bases unmatched to any gene: 6. CDR3 length equals 14 residues. CDR3 region: CSAPWTSGGCEQFF. CDR3 bases: TGCAGTGCTCCATGGACTAGCGGGGGGTGTGAGCAGTTCTTC.

The sample holds a few counts of this clonotype. V is TRBV28 and J is TRBJ2-3; TRBD2 might be the D (6 bases). The V end was cut by 3 bases, the J end by 4 bases, with 14 bases between. The CDR3 sequence is 15 residues long. Germline V gives CDR1 MDHEN, CDR2 SYDVKM. CDR3 coding DNA: TGTGCCAGCAGTTTGTCGGGAGCATCCCCAGATACGCAGTATTTT. Its protein product is CASSLSGASPDTQYF. The whole variable domain, remainder taken from reference TRBV28 and TRBJ2-3, is DVKVTQSSRYLVKRTGEKVFLECVQDMDHENMFWYRQDPGLGLRLIYFSYDVKMKEKGDIPEGYSVSREKKERFSLILESASTNQTSMYLCASSLSGASPDTQYFGPGTRLTVL.

The rearrangement uses TRBV9 and TRBJ2-3; no clear D. This CDR3 spans 14 amino acids. Germline V gives CDR1 SGDLS, CDR2 YYNGEE. V lost 6 bases and J 1 base, leaving 12 bases between the germline ends. The CDR3 sequence is CASTRSGGTDTQYF. The CDR3 DNA reads as TGTGCCAGCACCCGAAGTGGGGGCACAGATACGCAGTATTTT.

The chain uses TRBV7-9 and TRBJ1-1; D is ambiguous. The CDR3 spans 15 residues. Trimming took 1 base from V and 4 from J, leaving 13 bases between them. The germline V gene has CDR1 SEHNR and CDR2 FQNEAQ (reference sequence). For the CDR3, the DNA is TGTGCCAGCAGCTTAGACGGAACTCGTGGCACTGAAGCTTTCTTT. Translation: CASSLDGTRGTEAFF.

This clonotype has just a few counts. The chain combines TRBV29-1 with TRBJ1-1, with TRBD1 as a possible D gene (5 bases). The germline V gene encodes CDR1 SQVTM and CDR2 ANQGSEA. The CDR3 consists of 13 residues. V lost 3 bases to trimming and J lost 7 bases, with 15 bases between them. Written as DNA, the CDR3 is TGCAGCGTTGAGGCAGGGCCTGGGTTTGAAGCTTTCTTT. This translates into CSVEAGPGFEAFF.

This clonotype has more than one count but fewer than ten. The V gene is TRBV27, the J gene TRBJ2-7; maybe TRBD1 (6 bases). The CDR3 has 13 amino acids. V shed 3 bases and J shed 7 bases, with 13 bases lying between them. Germline lookup yields CDR1 MNHEY and CDR2 SMNVEV (reference sequence). CDR3 protein: CASSFSRGGEQYF. CDR3 nucleotide sequence: TGTGCCAGCAGTTTTAGCAGGGGTGGTGAGCAGTACTTC.

This clonotype was recorded many times. The genes are TRBV4-1 and TRBJ1-1, with D possibly matching TRBD1 (5 bases). This CDR3 has 15 residues. Germline loops: CDR1 MGHRA, CDR2 YSYEKL. V was clipped by 4 bases and J by 5 bases, with 17 bases between them. Here the CDR3 reads CASSLTGRRGTEAFF. CDR3 in DNA: TGCGCCAGCAGCCTTACAGGCCGGCGGGGGACTGAAGCTTTCTTT.

The rearrangement uses TRBV5-5 and TRBJ2-5; D possibly corresponds to TRBD1 (6 bases). The CDR3 is 13 residues long. V was clipped by 6 bases and J by 2 bases, with 11 bases between them. In germline, CDR1 is SGHKS, CDR2 YYEKEE (reference sequence). The CDR3 nucleotides are TGTGCCAGCACCATACAGGGTCAAGAGACCCAGTACTTC. It encodes CASTIQGQETQYF.

The chain employs TRBV7-2 and TRBJ2-3, with D perhaps matching TRBD1 or TRBD2 (5 bases each). Germline assignment: CDR1 SGHTA and CDR2 FQGNSA. The CDR3 sequence is 15 residues long. Trimming took 1 base from V and 4 from J, leaving 12 bases between them. The CDR3 bases are TGTGCCAGCAGCTTAGTGGGGCTAGCCGCAGATACGCAGTATTTT. Protein product: CASSLVGLAADTQYF.

The chain couples TRBV15 to TRBJ2-7; D is unresolved. The CDR3 totals 12 residues. Per germline, CDR1 LNHNV and CDR2 YYDKDF (reference sequence). V was trimmed by 2 bases and J by 6 bases, leaving 8 bases between them. Here the CDR3 reads CATSRPYSEQYF. Written as DNA, the CDR3 is TGTGCCACCAGCAGACCCTACTCCGAGCAGTACTTC.

This CDR3 reads CASGPTGGGGELFF. CDR3 sequence (DNA): TGTGCTAGTGGACCCACAGGGGGCGGGGGGGAGCTGTTTTTT. The chain has TRBV12-5 and TRBJ2-2; 9 positions agree with TRBD1. Germline values: CDR1 LGHNT, CDR2 FRNRAP. The CDR3 consists of 14 residues. Trimming took 6 bases from V and 8 from J; bases not matched to a gene: 7.

This clonotype has more than one count but fewer than ten. The rearrangement uses TRBV20-1 and TRBJ2-5, with 8 bases identical to TRBD2. From germline, CDR1 is DFQATT and CDR2 SNEGSKA (reference sequence). This CDR3 has 15 amino acids. The J segment lost 4 bases and the V segment lost 3 bases, leaving 10 bases of the junction unmatched. The CDR3 DNA sequence: TGCAGTGCTAGGTCAGCGGGAGAAGTAGGAGAGACCCAGTACTTC. Protein: CSARSAGEVGETQYF.

This clonotype is a singleton in its sample. The chain carries TRBV30 and TRBJ2-5; 7 bases align to TRBD2. CDR3 length: 14 residues. V lost 3 bases, J lost 5 bases, and 9 bases stayed unmatched. The germline V gene has CDR1 GTSNPN and CDR2 SVGIG (reference sequence). In nucleotides, the CDR3 is TGTGCCTGGAGACCCGGACTAGATCGGGAGACCCAGTACTTC. The encoded protein is CAWRPGLDRETQYF.

There are many counts of this clonotype. This rearrangement joins TRBV7-3 to TRBJ2-1, with TRBD1 identical over 10 bases. The CDR3 spans 19 residues. Looked up from germline, CDR1 is SGHTA and CDR2 is FQGTGA. The V segment lost 3 bases and the J segment 5 bases; nucleotides outside the gene matches: 16. CDR3 bases: TGTGCCAGCAGCTTGACAGGGGGCGACCTAGGACGAAGGAACAATGAGCAGTTCTTC. Its protein is CASSLTGGDLGRRNNEQFF.

This clonotype showed up just a few times. The chain couples TRBV7-9 to TRBJ1-1; D is unresolved. The ends were cut back, 2 bases at V and 0 bases at J, with 19 bases in the middle. The CDR3 is made up of 18 amino acids. The germline V gene encodes CDR1 SEHNR and CDR2 FQNEAQ (reference sequence). The CDR3 DNA reads TGTGCCAGCAGCTTAATTGTCGGGGAAAGGCGGATGAACACTGAAGCTTTCTTT. Translated, it gives CASSLIVGERRMNTEAFF.